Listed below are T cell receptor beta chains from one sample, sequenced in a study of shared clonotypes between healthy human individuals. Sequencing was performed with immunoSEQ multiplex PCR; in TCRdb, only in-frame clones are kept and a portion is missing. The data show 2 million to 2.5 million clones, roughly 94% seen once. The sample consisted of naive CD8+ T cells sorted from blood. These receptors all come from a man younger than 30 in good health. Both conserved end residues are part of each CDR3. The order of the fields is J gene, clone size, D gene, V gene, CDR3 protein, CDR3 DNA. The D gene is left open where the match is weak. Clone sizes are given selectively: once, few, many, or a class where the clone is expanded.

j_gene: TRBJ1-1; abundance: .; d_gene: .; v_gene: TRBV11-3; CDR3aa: CASSLVFERDTEAFF; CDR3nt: TGTGCCAGCAGCTTAGTATTCGAGAGGGACACTGAAGCTTTCTTT
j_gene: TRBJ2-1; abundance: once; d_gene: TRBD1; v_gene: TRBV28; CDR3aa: CASSLEGQRLNEQFF; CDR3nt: TGTGCCAGCAGTTTAGAGGGACAGAGACTCAATGAGCAGTTCTTC
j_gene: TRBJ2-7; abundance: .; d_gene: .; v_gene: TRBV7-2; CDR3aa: CASSSDNTASYEQYF; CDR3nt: TGTGCCAGCAGCTCCGACAATACCGCCTCCTACGAGCAGTACTTC
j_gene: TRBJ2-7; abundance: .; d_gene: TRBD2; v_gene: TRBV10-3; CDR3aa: CAIRGWTSGSSYEQYF; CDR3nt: TGTGCCATCAGAGGGTGGACCAGCGGGAGCTCCTACGAGCAGTACTTC
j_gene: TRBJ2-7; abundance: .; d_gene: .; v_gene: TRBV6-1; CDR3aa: CASSTGTSYYEQYF; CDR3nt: TGTGCCAGCAGTACCGGGACTTCTTACTACGAGCAGTACTTC
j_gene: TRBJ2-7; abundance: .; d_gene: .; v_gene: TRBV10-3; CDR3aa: CAISESRNRDHEQYF; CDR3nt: TGTGCCATCAGTGAGTCAAGAAACAGGGACCACGAGCAGTACTTC
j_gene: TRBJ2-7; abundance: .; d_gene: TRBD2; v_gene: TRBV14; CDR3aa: CASSQDPRGAGGTYEQYF; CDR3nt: TGTGCCAGCAGCCAAGATCCACGGGGGGCGGGAGGTACCTACGAGCAGTACTTC
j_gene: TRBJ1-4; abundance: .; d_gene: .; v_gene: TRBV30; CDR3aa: CAWSISNEKLFF; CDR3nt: TGTGCCTGGAGCATCTCTAATGAAAAACTGTTTTTT
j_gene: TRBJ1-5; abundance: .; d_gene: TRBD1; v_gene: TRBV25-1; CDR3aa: CASTDREPNQPQHF; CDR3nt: TGTGCCAGCACCGACAGGGAACCGAATCAGCCCCAGCATTTT
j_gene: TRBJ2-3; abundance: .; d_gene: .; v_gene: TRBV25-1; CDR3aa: CSSHYTDTQYF; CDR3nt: TGTTCATCCCATTACACAGATACGCAGTATTTT
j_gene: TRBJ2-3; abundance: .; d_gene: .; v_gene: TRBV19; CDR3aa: CASGPGATQYF; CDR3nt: TGTGCCAGTGGACCGGGGGCAACGCAGTATTTT
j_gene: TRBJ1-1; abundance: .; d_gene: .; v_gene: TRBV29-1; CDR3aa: CSQRREGSWTEAFF; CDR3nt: TGCAGCCAAAGGCGGGAGGGCTCGTGGACTGAAGCTTTCTTT
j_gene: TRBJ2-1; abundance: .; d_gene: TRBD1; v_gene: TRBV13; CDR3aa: CASNGQGAANEQFF; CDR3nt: TGTGCCAGCAATGGACAGGGGGCCGCCAATGAGCAGTTCTTC
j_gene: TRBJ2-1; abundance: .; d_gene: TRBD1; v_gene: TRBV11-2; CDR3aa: CASSPRDRNLDEQFF; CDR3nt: TGTGCCAGCAGCCCTCGGGACAGGAATTTAGATGAGCAGTTCTTC
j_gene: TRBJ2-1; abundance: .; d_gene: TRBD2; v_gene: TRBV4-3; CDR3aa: CASSQDLGLAGDNEQFF; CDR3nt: TGCGCCAGCAGCCAAGATTTAGGGCTAGCGGGAGATAATGAGCAGTTCTTC
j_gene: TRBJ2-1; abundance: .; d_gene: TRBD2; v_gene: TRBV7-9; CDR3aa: CASSLGLAGGGDEQFF; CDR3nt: TGTGCCAGCAGCTTAGGACTAGCGGGAGGTGGCGATGAGCAGTTCTTC
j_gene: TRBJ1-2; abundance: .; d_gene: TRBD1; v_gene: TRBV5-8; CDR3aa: CASSSRGLSYTF; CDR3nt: TGTGCCAGCAGCTCTAGGGGGCTGAGCTACACCTTC
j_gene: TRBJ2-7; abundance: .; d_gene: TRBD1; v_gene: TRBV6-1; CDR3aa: CASRMTGTYEQYF; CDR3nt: TGTGCCAGCAGGATGACAGGGACCTACGAGCAGTACTTC
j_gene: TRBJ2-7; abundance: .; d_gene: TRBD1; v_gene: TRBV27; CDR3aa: CASSPGTGNYEQYF; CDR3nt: TGTGCCAGCAGTCCCGGGACAGGAAACTACGAGCAGTACTTC
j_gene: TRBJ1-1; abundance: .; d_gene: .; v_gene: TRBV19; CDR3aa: CASSIGGQNTEAFF; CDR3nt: TGTGCCAGTAGTATTGGGGGCCAGAACACTGAAGCTTTCTTT
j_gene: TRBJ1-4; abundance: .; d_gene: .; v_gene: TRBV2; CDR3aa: CASIPEGGSYEKLFF; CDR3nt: TGTGCCAGCATCCCCGAGGGAGGGTCGTATGAAAAACTGTTTTTT
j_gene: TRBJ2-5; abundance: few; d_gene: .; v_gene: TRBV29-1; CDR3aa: CSSSEMTGQETQYF; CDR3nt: TGCAGCTCTTCGGAAATGACAGGACAAGAGACCCAGTACTTC
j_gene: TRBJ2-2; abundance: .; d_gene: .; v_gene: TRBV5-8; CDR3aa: CASSLLRGNTGELFF; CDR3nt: TGTGCCAGCAGCTTGTTAAGGGGGAACACCGGGGAGCTGTTTTTT
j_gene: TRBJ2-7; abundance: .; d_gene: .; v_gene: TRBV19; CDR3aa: CASSMVVGTAGEQYF; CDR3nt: TGTGCCAGTAGTATGGTGGTGGGGACAGCGGGGGAGCAGTACTTC
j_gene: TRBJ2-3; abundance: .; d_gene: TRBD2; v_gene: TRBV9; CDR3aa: CASSTQRGAREWADTQYF; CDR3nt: TGTGCCAGCAGCACTCAGCGGGGGGCCCGCGAGTGGGCAGATACGCAGTATTTT
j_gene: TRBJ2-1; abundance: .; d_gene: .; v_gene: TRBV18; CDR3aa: CASSRVPASPSHEQFF; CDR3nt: TGTGCCAGCTCCAGGGTCCCGGCTAGCCCGAGCCATGAGCAGTTCTTC
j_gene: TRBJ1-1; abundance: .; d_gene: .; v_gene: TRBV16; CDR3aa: CASSQSRPGGTEAFF; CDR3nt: TGTGCCAGCAGCCAATCGCGGCCCGGGGGCACTGAAGCTTTCTTT
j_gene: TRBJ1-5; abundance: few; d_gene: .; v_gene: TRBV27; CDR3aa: CASSLIGGNQPQHF; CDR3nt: TGTGCCAGCAGTTTAATAGGAGGCAATCAGCCCCAGCATTTT
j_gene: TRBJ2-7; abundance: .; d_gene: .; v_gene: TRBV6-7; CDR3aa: CASRPPFRAYEQYF; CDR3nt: TGTGCCAGCAGGCCGCCGTTTAGAGCCTACGAGCAGTACTTC
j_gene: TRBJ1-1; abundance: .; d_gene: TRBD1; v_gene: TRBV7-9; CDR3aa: CASSSGQEAFF; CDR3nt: TGTGCCAGCAGCTCGGGACAGGAAGCTTTCTTT
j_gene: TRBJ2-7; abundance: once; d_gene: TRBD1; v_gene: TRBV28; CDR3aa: CASSFLGQGYEQYF; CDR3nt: TGTGCCAGCAGTTTCCTCGGACAGGGGTACGAGCAGTACTTC
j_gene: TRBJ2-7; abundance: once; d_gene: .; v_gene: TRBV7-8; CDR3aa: CASSLVGQGTYEQYF; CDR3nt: TGTGCCAGCAGCTTAGTGGGGCAGGGGACCTACGAGCAGTACTTC
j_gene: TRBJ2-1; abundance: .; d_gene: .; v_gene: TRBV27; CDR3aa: CASSFSLSYEQFF; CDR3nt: TGTGCCAGCAGTTTTTCCTTGAGTTATGAGCAGTTCTTC
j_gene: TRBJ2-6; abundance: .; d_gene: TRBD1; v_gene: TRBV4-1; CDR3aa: CASSQGPTGDGANVLTF; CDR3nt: TGCGCCAGCAGCCAGGGACCTACAGGGGATGGGGCCAACGTCCTGACTTTC
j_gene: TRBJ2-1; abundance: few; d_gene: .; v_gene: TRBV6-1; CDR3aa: CASSEGGALGEQFF; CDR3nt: TGTGCCAGCAGTGAGGGCGGGGCCTTAGGTGAGCAGTTCTTC
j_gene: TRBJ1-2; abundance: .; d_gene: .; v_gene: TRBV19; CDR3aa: CASSIGTPGYGYTF; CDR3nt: TGTGCCAGTAGTATCGGGACTCCTGGCTATGGCTACACCTTC
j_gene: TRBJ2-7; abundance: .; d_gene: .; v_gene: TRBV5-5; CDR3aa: CASSPTVYYEQYF; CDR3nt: TGTGCCAGCAGCCCGACAGTCTACTACGAGCAGTACTTC
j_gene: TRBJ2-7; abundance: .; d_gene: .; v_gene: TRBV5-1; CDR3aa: CASSLAGQGSYEQYF; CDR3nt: TGCGCCAGCAGCTTGGCCGGGCAGGGAAGCTACGAGCAGTACTTC
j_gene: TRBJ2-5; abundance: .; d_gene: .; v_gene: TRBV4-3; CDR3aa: CASSQSIRWSQETQYF; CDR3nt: TGCGCCAGCAGCCAATCAATCCGTTGGTCTCAAGAGACCCAGTACTTC
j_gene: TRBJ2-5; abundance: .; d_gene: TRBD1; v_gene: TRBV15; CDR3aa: CATSNPSRTGGETQYF; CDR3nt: TGTGCCACCAGCAACCCGTCCCGGACAGGGGGAGAGACCCAGTACTTC
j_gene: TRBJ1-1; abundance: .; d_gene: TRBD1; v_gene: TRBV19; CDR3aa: CASSTPQGVNTEAFF; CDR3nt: TGTGCCAGTAGTACCCCACAGGGGGTGAACACTGAAGCTTTCTTT
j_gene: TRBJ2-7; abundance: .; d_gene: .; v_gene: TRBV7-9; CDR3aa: CASSLVGRDYEQYF; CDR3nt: TGTGCCAGCAGCTTGGTGGGGCGGGACTACGAGCAGTACTTC
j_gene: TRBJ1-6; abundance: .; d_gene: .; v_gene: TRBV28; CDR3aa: CASGPESSYNSPLHF; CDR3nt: TGTGCCAGCGGGCCGGAAAGCTCCTATAATTCACCCCTCCACTTT
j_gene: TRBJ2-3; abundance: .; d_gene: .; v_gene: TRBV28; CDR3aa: CASSQTTEAGADTQYF; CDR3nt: TGTGCCAGCAGCCAGACTACAGAGGCCGGGGCTGATACGCAGTATTTT
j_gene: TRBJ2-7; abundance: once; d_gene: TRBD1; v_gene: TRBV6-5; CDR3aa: CASSYSTDRSYEQYF; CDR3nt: TGTGCCAGCAGTTACTCGACGGACAGGTCCTACGAGCAGTACTTC
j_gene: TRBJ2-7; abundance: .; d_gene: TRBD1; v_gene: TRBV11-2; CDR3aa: CASSLDPGQGHEQYF; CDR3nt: TGTGCCAGCAGCTTAGACCCCGGACAGGGCCACGAGCAGTACTTC
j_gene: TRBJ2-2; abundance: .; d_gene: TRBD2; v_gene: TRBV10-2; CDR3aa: CASSFSGQGGDTGELFF; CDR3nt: TGCGCCAGCAGTTTTAGCGGGCAGGGAGGGGACACCGGGGAGCTGTTTTTT
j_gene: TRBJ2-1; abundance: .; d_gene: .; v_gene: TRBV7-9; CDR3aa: CASSWDPSGIYNEQFF; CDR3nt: TGTGCCAGCAGCTGGGACCCCTCTGGCATTTACAATGAGCAGTTCTTC
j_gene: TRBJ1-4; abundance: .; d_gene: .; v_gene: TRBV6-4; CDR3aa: CASSDLRGASEKLFF; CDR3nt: TGTGCCAGCAGTGACCTTAGGGGTGCTAGTGAAAAACTGTTTTTT
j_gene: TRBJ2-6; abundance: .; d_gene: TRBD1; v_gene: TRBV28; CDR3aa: CASRPQGAGANVLTF; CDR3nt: TGTGCCAGCAGGCCCCAGGGGGCCGGGGCCAACGTCCTGACTTTC
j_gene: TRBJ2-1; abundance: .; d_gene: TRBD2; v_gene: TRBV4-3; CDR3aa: CASSQARTGGRYNEQFF; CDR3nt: TGCGCCAGCAGCCAAGCCCGTACGGGAGGGCGGTACAATGAGCAGTTCTTC
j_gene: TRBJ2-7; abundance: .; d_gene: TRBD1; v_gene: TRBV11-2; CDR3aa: CASSLVLTGHPEQYF; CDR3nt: TGTGCCAGCAGCTTAGTACTGACAGGGCACCCCGAGCAGTACTTC
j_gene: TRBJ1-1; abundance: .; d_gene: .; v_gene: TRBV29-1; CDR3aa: CSGTGWGNTEAFF; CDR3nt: TGCAGCGGAACAGGGTGGGGGAACACTGAAGCTTTCTTT
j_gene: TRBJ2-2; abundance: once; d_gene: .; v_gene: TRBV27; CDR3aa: CASSPSSGEWHGELFF; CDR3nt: TGTGCCAGCAGTCCCTCCTCAGGCGAGTGGCACGGGGAGCTGTTTTTT
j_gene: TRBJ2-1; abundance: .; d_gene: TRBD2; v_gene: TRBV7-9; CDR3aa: CASSSGLAGDNEQFF; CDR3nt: TGTGCCAGCAGCTCGGGACTAGCGGGAGATAATGAGCAGTTCTTC
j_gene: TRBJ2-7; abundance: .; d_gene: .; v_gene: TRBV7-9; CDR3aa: CASSPTGHTSYEQYF; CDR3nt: TGTGCCAGCAGCCCGACAGGACATACCTCCTACGAGCAGTACTTC
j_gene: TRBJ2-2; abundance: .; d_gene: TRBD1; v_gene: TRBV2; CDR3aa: CASSEGQGGTGELFF; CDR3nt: TGTGCCAGCAGTGAGGGACAGGGGGGCACCGGGGAGCTGTTTTTT
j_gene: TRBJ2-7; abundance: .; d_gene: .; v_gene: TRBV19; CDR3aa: CATSLSSTEQYF; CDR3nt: TGTGCCACCTCCTTAAGCTCCACCGAGCAGTACTTC
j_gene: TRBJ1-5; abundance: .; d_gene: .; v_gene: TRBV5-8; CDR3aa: CASSLVHSNQPQHF; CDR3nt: TGTGCCAGCAGCTTGGTGCACAGCAATCAGCCCCAGCATTTT
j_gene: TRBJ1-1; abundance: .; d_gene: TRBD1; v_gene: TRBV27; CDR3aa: CASSSPGQGVGTEAFF; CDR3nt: TGTGCCAGCAGTTCTCCGGGACAGGGGGTGGGCACTGAAGCTTTCTTT